These 15 T cell receptor beta chains came from one sample sequenced in a study of shared T cell receptors in the human thymus. Produced via immunoSEQ multiplex PCR; TCRdb's table is partial and in-frame only. The sample lists 550,000 to 800,000 clones; 70% to 90% were seen once. These data also featured in a second study, about human thymus T cells.

The source material was thymocytes. These receptor sequences come from a girl under three years old with a congenital heart defect.

The chain has TRBV11-2 and TRBJ1-1; no clear D. The CDR3 is 12 amino acids. V lost 7 bases, J lost 0 bases, and 6 bases lay in between. CDR1 is SGHAT, CDR2 FQNNGV, per germline. The CDR3 DNA is TGTGCCAGCACAGAACTGAACACTGAAGCTTTCTTT. This codes for CASTELNTEAFF.

Details on this clone: Other nucleotide sequences from this sample produce the same CDR3. The chain links TRBV7-9 to TRBJ1-2, with D possibly being TRBD1 (6 bases). The CDR3 spans 14 residues. In germline, CDR1 is SEHNR, CDR2 FQNEAQ (reference sequence). The V gene lost 1 base and the J gene lost 2 bases, with 8 bases spanning the gap. CDR3 residues: CASSLGGTNYGYTF. CDR3 sequence (DNA): TGTGCCAGCAGCTTAGGTGGGACAAACTATGGCTACACCTTC.

This clone has more than one count but fewer than ten. DNA of the CDR3: TGTGCCAGCTCATCTTCGACAGGACCGGCTTTCTTT. Translating gives CASSSSTGPAFF. The chain recombines TRBV18 with TRBJ1-1, with D possibly matching TRBD1 (6 bases). Trimming cost V 5 bases and J 11 bases, with 15 bases left between them. The CDR3 consists of 12 residues. In germline, CDR1 is KGHSH, CDR2 LQKENI.

The CDR3 is CASRYVRGWPDTQYF. The CDR3 DNA reads TGTGCCAGCAGATACGTCAGGGGGTGGCCAGATACGCAGTATTTT. V and J are TRBV6-1 and TRBJ2-3; 7 bases match TRBD1. Unmatched junction bases numbered 10, after V lost 6 bases and J lost 4 bases. Looked up from germline, CDR1 is MNHNS and CDR2 is SASEGT. CDR3 length equals 15 residues.

V and J are TRBV28 and TRBJ2-5; TRBD1 matches at 9 bases. Germline CDR1 reads MDHEN; CDR2 reads SYDVKM. The CDR3 runs 15 residues. The V gene end was trimmed by 6 bases and the J gene end by 2 bases; junction bases not matched to a gene: 7. The CDR3 DNA is TGTGCCAGCAGGCACCCGGGACAGGGACAAGAGACCCAGTACTTC. It specifies CASRHPGQGQETQYF.

The chain has TRBV27 and TRBJ2-2; tentatively, D is TRBD1 (5 bases). The CDR3 consists of 14 residues. Germline V CDR1 and CDR2: MNHEY, SMNVEV (reference sequence). Trimming took off 8 bases at V and 6 bases at J, with 16 bases between the two ends. The CDR3 sequence is CASALGAVPGELFF. The CDR3 nucleotides are TGTGCCAGCGCGCTTGGGGCAGTCCCCGGGGAGCTGTTTTTT.

V gene TRBV4-1 combines with J gene TRBJ1-4; D possibly corresponds to TRBD1 (5 bases). From germline, CDR1 is MGHRA and CDR2 YSYEKL. Deletions cut 3 bases from V and 5 bases from J, with 16 bases between. The CDR3 has 16 amino acids. The CDR3 region has the DNA TGCGCCAGCAGCCATCTTAAAAGGGGTCTAAATGAAAAACTGTTTTTT. Encoded protein: CASSHLKRGLNEKLFF.

In its sample, this clone was seen a few times. This chain connects TRBV7-9 to TRBJ2-5, with D maybe TRBD1 (6 bases). The CDR3 has 15 residues. The germline gives CDR1 SEHNR, CDR2 FQNEAQ (reference sequence). V was shortened by 5 bases and J by 2 bases, with 15 bases between the two germline ends. The CDR3 region is CASSPGRTAQETQYF. In DNA, the CDR3 is TGTGCCAGCAGCCCCGGACGGACAGCACAAGAGACCCAGTACTTC.

A word on this clone: Other nucleotide sequences in the sample specify the same CDR3. The CDR3 sequence: CASSYQLGQNSPLHF. The CDR3 nucleotides are TGTGCCAGCAGTTATCAGCTGGGACAAAATTCACCCCTCCACTTT. The chain links TRBV6-5 to TRBJ1-6; D possibly corresponds to TRBD1 (6 bases). The CDR3 is made up of 15 amino acids. From germline, CDR1 is MNHEY and CDR2 SVGAGI. Trimming removed 3 bases at V and 7 bases at J, with 13 bases between.

The chain has TRBV12-2 and TRBJ2-3; no DNA check was done on the table's D call, TRBD2. TRBV12-2 is a documented pseudogene. The CDR3 has 20 amino acids. The CDR3 bases are TGTGCAAGTCGCTTAGCGCTAAGGCTAGCGGGGGGCTTAAGCACAGATACGCAGTATTTT. It translates to CASRLALRLAGGLSTDTQYF.

This chain's CDR3 is CASSYSLGTTTYEQYF. Here the CDR3 DNA reads TGTGCCAGCAGTTACTCTTTAGGGACAACCACCTACGAGCAGTACTTC. This sequence joins TRBV6-5 and TRBJ2-7, with D possibly TRBD1 on 6 matching bases. Germline V gives CDR1 MNHEY, CDR2 SVGAGI. Trimming left V 0 bases short and J 2 bases short, with 14 bases between. CDR3 length: 16 residues.

This chain links TRBV2 with TRBJ2-4; 7 bases align to TRBD1. The CDR3 consists of 17 residues. CDR1 SNHLY and CDR2 FYNNEI come from the germline V gene. With 10 bases clipped from V and 0 bases from J, the junction kept 15 bases outside the gene matches. Written as DNA, the CDR3 is TGTGCCACCAAGACAAATAACGGGACAGTAGCCAAAAACATTCAGTACTTC. Protein sequence: CATKTNNGTVAKNIQYF.

Comments on this clone: Different DNA sequences within this sample yield the same CDR3. The CDR3, as DNA: TGTGCCAGTAGTATAGACAGAAACTATGGCTACACCTTC. Translating it yields CASSIDRNYGYTF. The chain has TRBV19 and TRBJ1-2, with D unresolved. The CDR3 is made up of 13 amino acids. CDR1 and CDR2 from the germline V gene are LNHDA and SQIVND (reference sequence). The V end lost 0 bases, the J end lost 2 bases, and 4 bases lay between the germline ends. Supplemented by reference TRBV19 and TRBJ1-2, the full variable domain reads DGGITQSPKYLFRKEGQNVTLSCEQNLNHDAMYWYRQDPGQGLRLIYYSQIVNDFQKGDIAEGYSVSREKKESFPLTVTSAQKNPTAFYLCASSIDRNYGYTFGSGTRLTVV.

V and J are TRBV6-6 and TRBJ2-5; D is unresolved. CDR3 length: 13 amino acids. Trimming took 7 bases from V and 4 from J, leaving 13 bases between them. Germline assignment: CDR1 MNHNY and CDR2 SVGAGI (reference sequence). The CDR3 bases are TGTGCCAGCACCAATGCGAGCGTAGAGACCCAGTACTTC. This gives the protein CASTNASVETQYF.

The J gene is TRBJ1-1, the V gene TRBV28; 7 positions agree with TRBD1. The CDR3 length is 17 residues. V lost 8 bases and J lost 1; bases outside the gene matches: 16. CDR1 MDHEN and CDR2 SYDVKM come from the germline V gene. The DNA for the CDR3 is TGTGCCAGCGGGGCCTCGACAGGGCCATTAGCGAACACTGAAGCTTTCTTT. Encoded protein: CASGASTGPLANTEAFF.